This entry lists 12 T cell receptor beta chains sequenced from one sample in a study of blood T cell repertoires in COVID-19. Using immunoSEQ multiplex PCR, the repertoire was profiled, and TCRdb retains in-frame clones only, with some absent. Of about 140,000 clones detected, about 80% appear once; the ten largest clones hold approximately 6.1%. Sequencing was performed on peripheral blood. Receptor source: a human donor in a cohort sampled during active COVID-19.

For the CDR3, the DNA is TGTGCCAGCAGTGAAACAGGGGCCTACTCTGGAAACACCATATATTTT. Protein sequence: CASSETGAYSGNTIYF. This rearrangement joins TRBV6-1 to TRBJ1-3, with 7 bases identical to TRBD1. Trimming cost V 2 bases and J 0 bases; bases outside gene matches: 4. Germline V gene data show CDR1 as MNHNS and CDR2 as SASEGT. This CDR3 comprises 16 residues.

V gene TRBV14 combines with J gene TRBJ2-1, with 11 bases fitting TRBD2. V was clipped by 5 bases and J by 4 bases; unmatched bases: 4. The CDR3 is made up of 15 amino acids. In germline, CDR1 is SGHDN, CDR2 FVKESK. The CDR3: CASSFTSGSYNEQFF. The CDR3 DNA reads as TGTGCCAGCAGCTTCACTAGCGGGAGTTACAATGAGCAGTTCTTC. Using reference TRBV14 and TRBJ2-1 for the parts outside the CDR3, the full variable domain is EAGVTQFPSHSVIEKGQTVTLRCDPISGHDNLYWYRRVMGKEIKFLLHFVKESKQDESGMPNNRFLAERTGGTYSTLKVQPAELEDSGVYFCASSFTSGSYNEQFFGPGTRLTVL.

The chain recombines TRBV7-9 with TRBJ2-3; TRBD2 matches 7 bases. CDR3 length: 15 amino acids. Looked up from germline, CDR1 is SEHNR and CDR2 is FQNEAQ (reference sequence). J lost 2 bases, V lost 5 bases, and 7 bases had no gene match. CDR3 amino acids: CASSGSGAITDTQYF. DNA of the CDR3: TGTGCCAGCAGCGGGAGCGGGGCGATCACAGATACGCAGTATTTT.

V is TRBV28 and J is TRBJ1-2, with D unclear. There are 12 residues in the CDR3. Trimming pared 5 bases from V and 8 bases from J, leaving 12 bases between. CDR1 is MDHEN, CDR2 SYDVKM, per germline. The DNA for the CDR3 is TGTGCCAGCAGTCCCCCTCCGGGGGGCTACACCTTC. This encodes CASSPPPGGYTF.

This clone came up a few times. The CDR3 nucleotides are TGTGCCAGCAGTTACCCCGCAGATACGCAGTATTTT. Translation: CASSYPADTQYF. V is TRBV6-2 or TRBV6-3 and J is TRBJ2-3, with D hard to call. Germline CDR1 is MNHEY and CDR2 is SVGEGT. The V end lost 2 bases, the J end lost 4 bases, and 4 bases lay between the germline ends. The CDR3 loop spans 12 amino acids.

The count of this clone is one. The rearrangement joins TRBV19 to TRBJ1-1, with TRBD1 matching over 7 bases. This CDR3 has 17 residues. Germline assignment: CDR1 LNHDA and CDR2 SQIVND (reference sequence). The V gene end was trimmed by 3 bases and the J gene end by 0 bases; junction bases not matched to a gene: 10. The DNA of the CDR3 is TGTGCCAGTAGTATCTGGGCCAGGGGGAGAATGAACACTGAAGCTTTCTTT. Its translation is CASSIWARGRMNTEAFF.

The chain carries TRBV6-4 and TRBJ1-1, with 8 bases lining up with TRBD1. CDR1 and CDR2 from the germline V gene are MRHNA and SNTAGT. CDR3 length: 16 residues. V was clipped by 6 bases and J by 8 bases; unmatched bases: 17. The CDR3 coding sequence is TGTGCCAGCAGCCCCACCGACAGGGGCGATGGGCGAGAAGCTTTCTTT. This gives the protein CASSPTDRGDGREAFF.

As DNA, the CDR3 is TGTGCCAGCAGCCCCGGGGGGGCGTCCTACAATGAGCAGTTCTTC. It translates to CASSPGGASYNEQFF. J is TRBJ2-1 and V is TRBV7-9, with 8 bases fitting TRBD2. Germline values: CDR1 SEHNR, CDR2 FQNEAQ (reference sequence). CDR3 length equals 15 residues. The V gene end was trimmed by 5 bases and the J gene end by 1 base; junction bases not matched to a gene: 4.

The chain recombines TRBV7-6 with TRBJ2-2; no firm D call. The ends were cut back, 5 bases at V and 5 bases at J, with 15 bases in the middle. CDR1 and CDR2 (germline): SGHVS, FNYEAQ. The CDR3 has 15 residues. DNA for the CDR3: TGTGCCAGCAGCCGCGGAGCTCATAAAACCGGGGAGCTGTTTTTT. Protein product: CASSRGAHKTGELFF. Full variable domain (outside the CDR3, taken from reference TRBV7-6 and TRBJ2-2): GAGVSQSPRYKVTKRGQDVALRCDPISGHVSLYWYRQALGQGPEFLTYFNYEAQQDKSGLPNDRFSAERPEGSISTLTIQRTEQRDSAMYRCASSRGAHKTGELFFGEGSRLTVL.

This chain uses TRBV29-1 with TRBJ2-7; the D gene is possibly TRBD2 (5 bases). This CDR3 spans 12 amino acids. V lost 1 base, J lost 3 bases, and 7 bases lay in between. Germline CDR1 is SQVTM and CDR2 is ANQGSEA. CDR3 nucleotide sequence: TGCAGCGTTGAAGGCCGGGACTACGAGCAGTACTTC. This sequence encodes CSVEGRDYEQYF.

The chain employs TRBV10-2 and TRBJ1-5; D unclear. The germline V gene has CDR1 WSHSY and CDR2 SAAADI. This CDR3 spans 13 amino acids. Deletions cut 7 bases from V and 1 base from J, with 8 bases between. This CDR3 reads CASTPGSNQPQHF. The CDR3, as DNA: TGCGCCAGCACCCCGGGGAGCAATCAGCCCCAGCATTTT.

This chain joins TRBV9 and TRBJ2-1; 7 bases are a match to TRBD2. The V segment lost 3 bases and the J segment 7 bases; nucleotides outside the gene matches: 10. The germline V gene has CDR1 SGDLS and CDR2 YYNGEE. The CDR3 has 15 residues. CDR3 DNA sequence: TGTGCCAGCAGCGGTGGGGCCAGGGAGGGGAATGAGCAGTTCTTC. Its translation is CASSGGAREGNEQFF.